The rows below give T cell receptor beta chains drawn from one sample of a study of cytomegalovirus exposure and HLA in healthy donors. The method was immunoSEQ multiplex PCR; TCRdb's version includes in-frame clones alone and lacks a portion of them. The sample includes about 120,000 clones, 70% to 80% of them seen just once. The sample comprised PBMCs. The receptors come from a woman between 35 and 50 years old in good health and CMV-seropositive. CDR3s include the opening cysteine and the closing phenylalanine or tryptophan. D genes are given only for firm matches. The size field is filled for only some rows; it gives once, few, many or a size class.

clone_size: few
j_call: TRBJ1-1
v_call: TRBV7-9
d_call: TRBD1
cdr3_length: 15
cdr3_nt: TGTGCCAGCAGCCCCCTGCAGGGGGCGAACACTGAAGCTTTCTTT
cdr3_aa: CASSPLQGANTEAFF

clone_size: few
j_call: TRBJ1-2
v_call: TRBV6-1
d_call: NA
cdr3_length: 18
cdr3_nt: TGTGCCAGCAGTGAAGCGAATCTTATGAGGCCATCTAACTATGGCTACACCTTC
cdr3_aa: CASSEANLMRPSNYGYTF

clone_size: NA
j_call: TRBJ2-1
v_call: TRBV9
d_call: NA
cdr3_length: 14
cdr3_nt: TGTGCCAGCAGCCGAGGAAGCTCCTACAATGAGCAGTTCTTC
cdr3_aa: CASSRGSSYNEQFF

clone_size: NA
j_call: TRBJ2-3
v_call: TRBV7-9
d_call: TRBD2
cdr3_length: 17
cdr3_nt: TGTGCCAGCAGCACCAGGACTAGCGGGGGGCCCACAGATACGCAGTATTTT
cdr3_aa: CASSTRTSGGPTDTQYF

clone_size: NA
j_call: TRBJ1-6
v_call: TRBV5-6
d_call: NA
cdr3_length: 15
cdr3_nt: TGTGCCAGCAGCCACCGAGAGGTCTATAATTCACCCCTCCACTTT
cdr3_aa: CASSHREVYNSPLHF

clone_size: NA
j_call: TRBJ1-4
v_call: TRBV19
d_call: NA
cdr3_length: 14
cdr3_nt: TGTGCCAGTAGGATGACAGAGACTAATGAAAAACTGTTTTTT
cdr3_aa: CASRMTETNEKLFF

clone_size: NA
j_call: TRBJ2-3
v_call: TRBV30
d_call: NA
cdr3_length: 12
cdr3_nt: TGTGCCTGGAAGCGCTGCGAGGATACGCAGTATTTT
cdr3_aa: CAWKRCEDTQYF

clone_size: NA
j_call: TRBJ1-2
v_call: TRBV7-6
d_call: NA
cdr3_length: 14
cdr3_nt: TGTGCCAGCAGCGCGGGAGTTACTAACTATGGCTACACCTTC
cdr3_aa: CASSAGVTNYGYTF

clone_size: NA
j_call: TRBJ2-2
v_call: TRBV4-1
d_call: TRBD1
cdr3_length: 20
cdr3_nt: TGCGCCAGCAGCCAGGTCCCGGGACAGGAATTAATTCTAAACACCGGGGAGTTGTTTTTT
cdr3_aa: CASSQVPGQELILNTGELFF

clone_size: NA
j_call: TRBJ2-1
v_call: TRBV14
d_call: TRBD1
cdr3_length: 15
cdr3_nt: TGTGCCAGCAGCTCTGGACAGGTCTACTACAATGAGCAGTTCTTC
cdr3_aa: CASSSGQVYYNEQFF

clone_size: NA
j_call: TRBJ2-4
v_call: TRBV18
d_call: NA
cdr3_length: 12
cdr3_nt: TGTGCCAGCTCAACCGTACAGGGAATTGGGTACTTC
cdr3_aa: CASSTVQGIGYF

clone_size: NA
j_call: TRBJ2-1
v_call: TRBV19
d_call: NA
cdr3_length: 13
cdr3_nt: TGTGCCAGTAGTATTGGTGCGGTAAATGAGCAGTTCTTC
cdr3_aa: CASSIGAVNEQFF

clone_size: NA
j_call: TRBJ1-1
v_call: TRBV5-1
d_call: NA
cdr3_length: 13
cdr3_nt: TGCGCCAGCAGCTCCGGTTACGACACTGAAGCTTTCTTT
cdr3_aa: CASSSGYDTEAFF

clone_size: NA
j_call: TRBJ2-7
v_call: TRBV5-1
d_call: TRBD1
cdr3_length: 15
cdr3_nt: TGCGCCAGCAGCGCCCAGGGACAGGGGTCCTACGAGCAGTACTTC
cdr3_aa: CASSAQGQGSYEQYF

clone_size: NA
j_call: TRBJ1-1
v_call: TRBV7-9
d_call: NA
cdr3_length: 15
cdr3_nt: TGTGCCAGCAGCTTAGTTTCTTCGGGGAACACTGAAGCTTTCTTT
cdr3_aa: CASSLVSSGNTEAFF

clone_size: once
j_call: TRBJ1-2
v_call: TRBV10-3
d_call: TRBD1
cdr3_length: 13
cdr3_nt: TGTGCCATAAGAGCAGGGGGCGGCTATGGCTACACCTTC
cdr3_aa: CAIRAGGGYGYTF

clone_size: few
j_call: TRBJ1-1
v_call: TRBV6-5
d_call: NA
cdr3_length: 14
cdr3_nt: TGTGCCAGCACCCAACGTCAGGTGAACACTGAAGCTTTCTTT
cdr3_aa: CASTQRQVNTEAFF

clone_size: NA
j_call: TRBJ2-3
v_call: TRBV5-4
d_call: NA
cdr3_length: 15
cdr3_nt: TGTGCCAGCAGCTTGCGGGAGACTCGCGCAGATACGCAGTATTTT
cdr3_aa: CASSLRETRADTQYF

clone_size: NA
j_call: TRBJ2-1
v_call: TRBV6-6
d_call: NA
cdr3_length: 12
cdr3_nt: TGTGCCAGCAGTTACCGGGGGACTCTCACCTTCTTC
cdr3_aa: CASSYRGTLTFF

clone_size: NA
j_call: TRBJ2-5
v_call: TRBV7-3
d_call: TRBD2
cdr3_length: 16
cdr3_nt: TGTGCCAGCAGCCCTACCGGGACTAGCGAGCAAGAGACCCAGTACTTC
cdr3_aa: CASSPTGTSEQETQYF

clone_size: NA
j_call: TRBJ1-1
v_call: TRBV18
d_call: NA
cdr3_length: 15
cdr3_nt: TGTGCCAGCTCACCAGAGATGGGGCCTGTAGTTGAAGCTTTCTTT
cdr3_aa: CASSPEMGPVVEAFF

clone_size: NA
j_call: TRBJ1-1
v_call: TRBV2
d_call: NA
cdr3_length: 13
cdr3_nt: TGTGCCGGATCCAGGGGATTTAACACTGAAGCTTTCTTT
cdr3_aa: CAGSRGFNTEAFF

clone_size: NA
j_call: TRBJ2-3
v_call: TRBV5-1
d_call: TRBD2
cdr3_length: 14
cdr3_nt: TGCGCCAGCAGCTCAACTAGCGGGGGGGATACGCAGTATTTT
cdr3_aa: CASSSTSGGDTQYF

clone_size: NA
j_call: TRBJ1-5
v_call: TRBV18
d_call: NA
cdr3_length: 14
cdr3_nt: TGTGCCAGCTCACGCGACTATAGCAATCAGCCCCAGCATTTT
cdr3_aa: CASSRDYSNQPQHF

clone_size: NA
j_call: TRBJ1-1
v_call: TRBV5-4
d_call: NA
cdr3_length: 12
cdr3_nt: TGTGCCAGCGGTCAGGTGAACACTGAAGCTTTCTTT
cdr3_aa: CASGQVNTEAFF

clone_size: NA
j_call: TRBJ2-7
v_call: TRBV14
d_call: TRBD1
cdr3_length: 14
cdr3_nt: TGTGCCAGCAGCCCTCGACAGGGGAGGTACGAGCAGTACTTC
cdr3_aa: CASSPRQGRYEQYF

clone_size: NA
j_call: TRBJ2-1
v_call: TRBV7-3
d_call: NA
cdr3_length: 16
cdr3_nt: TGTGCCAGCAGCTTAAGATTTTCAGGATCCCTCAATGAGCAGTTCTTC
cdr3_aa: CASSLRFSGSLNEQFF

clone_size: NA
j_call: TRBJ2-1
v_call: TRBV6-1
d_call: TRBD2
cdr3_length: 15
cdr3_nt: TGTGCCAGCAAGGGGACACCGGGACTAGAGGGTGAGCAGTTCTTC
cdr3_aa: CASKGTPGLEGEQFF

clone_size: once
j_call: TRBJ1-6
v_call: TRBV6-1
d_call: NA
cdr3_length: 14
cdr3_nt: TGTGCCAGCCAGGGTCCGGCATATAATTCACCCCTCCACTTT
cdr3_aa: CASQGPAYNSPLHF

clone_size: NA
j_call: TRBJ2-5
v_call: TRBV28
d_call: TRBD2
cdr3_length: 15
cdr3_nt: TGTGCCAGCAGTTTAAGTGGGGGGGTCCAAGAGACCCAGTACTTC
cdr3_aa: CASSLSGGVQETQYF

clone_size: NA
j_call: TRBJ2-1
v_call: TRBV5-4
d_call: TRBD2
cdr3_length: 17
cdr3_nt: TGTGCCAGCAGCTTGAGTCCCGGGAGGGCCCTCAGGGATGAGCAGTTCTTC
cdr3_aa: CASSLSPGRALRDEQFF

clone_size: NA
j_call: TRBJ1-1
v_call: TRBV6-1
d_call: TRBD1
cdr3_length: 14
cdr3_nt: TGTGCCAGCACGACAGGGGGAGCCGCCACTGAAGCTTTCTTT
cdr3_aa: CASTTGGAATEAFF

clone_size: NA
j_call: TRBJ2-2
v_call: TRBV5-1
d_call: NA
cdr3_length: 15
cdr3_nt: TGCGCCAGCAGCTTGCCCCATGGAGGCACCGGGGAGCTGTTTTTT
cdr3_aa: CASSLPHGGTGELFF

clone_size: NA
j_call: TRBJ1-2
v_call: TRBV7-9
d_call: TRBD1
cdr3_length: 15
cdr3_nt: TGTGCCAGCAGCACCCAGGACAGGGGAAACTATGGCTACACCTTC
cdr3_aa: CASSTQDRGNYGYTF

clone_size: NA
j_call: TRBJ2-3
v_call: TRBV7-9
d_call: NA
cdr3_length: 15
cdr3_nt: TGTGCCAGCAGCGTACTCCGGGACTCTAGAGATACGCAGTATTTT
cdr3_aa: CASSVLRDSRDTQYF

clone_size: NA
j_call: TRBJ2-1
v_call: TRBV5-1
d_call: TRBD2
cdr3_length: 15
cdr3_nt: TGCGCCAGCAGCACCACTAGCGGGACCTCCGGTGAGCAGTTCTTC
cdr3_aa: CASSTTSGTSGEQFF

clone_size: NA
j_call: TRBJ1-1
v_call: TRBV7-9
d_call: TRBD1
cdr3_length: 18
cdr3_nt: TGTGCCAGCAGCTTCGGACAGGGGAAGGTAAATTGGAACACTGAAGCTTTCTTT
cdr3_aa: CASSFGQGKVNWNTEAFF

clone_size: NA
j_call: TRBJ2-1
v_call: TRBV7-2
d_call: TRBD2
cdr3_length: 15
cdr3_nt: TGTGCCAGCAGCTTAATGGCGGGAGGGGCCGGTGAGCAGTTCTTC
cdr3_aa: CASSLMAGGAGEQFF

clone_size: NA
j_call: TRBJ2-7
v_call: TRBV19
d_call: NA
cdr3_length: 15
cdr3_nt: TGTGCCAGTAGTATCAGTGGGACACGAGGTTACGAGCAGTACTTC
cdr3_aa: CASSISGTRGYEQYF

clone_size: few
j_call: TRBJ1-6
v_call: TRBV7-9
d_call: NA
cdr3_length: 14
cdr3_nt: TGTGCCAGCAGCTTGTCAGGGGAGGGATCACTCCTCCACTTT
cdr3_aa: CASSLSGEGSLLHF

clone_size: NA
j_call: TRBJ2-4
v_call: TRBV27
d_call: NA
cdr3_length: 15
cdr3_nt: TGTGCCAGCAGTTCGACAAGCCTCTTCAAAAACATTCAGTACTTC
cdr3_aa: CASSSTSLFKNIQYF

clone_size: NA
j_call: TRBJ2-5
v_call: TRBV5-4
d_call: TRBD2
cdr3_length: 15
cdr3_nt: TGTGCCAGCAGCCCTAGCGGAACCTACCAAGAGACCCAGTACTTC
cdr3_aa: CASSPSGTYQETQYF

clone_size: once
j_call: TRBJ2-3
v_call: TRBV6-5
d_call: TRBD1
cdr3_length: 15
cdr3_nt: TGTGCCAGCAGTCAGAGGAGACAGGGGGCTGATACGCAGTATTTT
cdr3_aa: CASSQRRQGADTQYF

clone_size: NA
j_call: TRBJ1-2
v_call: TRBV18
d_call: NA
cdr3_length: 15
cdr3_nt: TGTGCCAGCTCACCACTATCCGACACGGATTATGGCTACACCTTC
cdr3_aa: CASSPLSDTDYGYTF

clone_size: NA
j_call: TRBJ1-2
v_call: TRBV6-5
d_call: NA
cdr3_length: 15
cdr3_nt: TGTGCCAGCAGGCGTCACGGTGTAGCTAACTATGGCTACACCTTC
cdr3_aa: CASRRHGVANYGYTF